This T cell receptor beta chain derives from a study of T cells in Graves' hyperthyroidism and ophthalmopathy. Notes on the study in general: Ophthalmopathy and stable hyperthyroidism were separated by a 13 V-J model. Blood also carried most thyroid clonotypes expanded above 0.001.

Template material for amplifying TCR beta CDR3 regions consisted of RNA transcripts. RT-PCR in the first round (using the HTBI primer set) targeted the TCR CDR3. TCRdb fed the multiplex PCR reads into MiXCR, producing one record per CDR3 protein. The table records 600,000 to 750,000 distinct CDR3 sequences, approximately 15% of them present only once. Comment on this clonotype: The antigen remains undetermined.

The CDR3 loop spans 13 amino acids. Germline V lookup: CDR1 DFQATT, CDR2 SNEGSKA (reference sequence). V lost 3 bases and J 6 bases, leaving 15 bases between the germline ends. These patients, aged 18 to 65, had recently diagnosed hyperthyroidism lasting under 2 months. Sequencing input: blood. The TCR originated in a man between 50 and 59 years old with Graves' hyperthyroidism. The chain couples TRBV20-1 to TRBJ2-7; no definite D call. In DNA, the CDR3 is TGCAGTGCTAGTTACATCTCTTCCGGCGAGCAGTACTTC. It is translated as CSASYISSGEQYF.